A single sample is the source of the 11 T cell receptor beta chains below, sequenced in a study of graft-versus-host responses after intestinal transplantation. Graft tissue processing released intraepithelial and lamina propria lymphocytes. TCRdb's copy holds only in-frame clones and misses some; the assay was immunoSEQ multiplex PCR. The sample includes tens of thousands of clones, around three quarters of them seen just once. The material sequenced was ileum tissue, taken 12 days after intestinal transplant. All receptors come from a human patient who received an intestinal transplant, so some T cells may come from the graft donor.

V gene TRBV7-8 combines with J gene TRBJ2-7, with D possibly matching TRBD2 (7 bases). Germline CDR1 SGHVS, CDR2 FQNEAQ. Trimming cost V 5 bases and J 2 bases, with 19 bases left between them. The CDR3 is made up of 16 amino acids. Here the CDR3 DNA reads TGTGCCAGCAGCGGGACACCGGGACTAAGTCCCTACGAGCAGTACTTC. Its protein product is CASSGTPGLSPYEQYF.

The rearrangement uses TRBV12-2 and TRBJ2-7; TRBD2, the D gene given by the table, was not confirmed from the DNA. TRBV12-2 is reported as a pseudogene. The CDR3 runs 20 residues. The CDR3 DNA is TGTGCAAGTCGCTTACCCCCGGCCAGTCGACTTTTCGGTAATCCCTACGAGCAGTACTTC. It encodes CASRLPPASRLFGNPYEQYF.

The rearrangement uses TRBV4-3 and TRBJ2-7; 7 nucleotides line up with TRBD1. V shed 1 base, J shed 1 base, and the junction held 4 bases outside the gene matches. CDR3 length: 15 residues. CDR1 and CDR2 from the germline V gene are LGHNA and YSLEER. The CDR3 loop is CASSQVPDRSYEQYF. The DNA for the CDR3 is TGCGCCAGCAGCCAAGTCCCGGACAGGTCCTACGAGCAGTACTTC.

The V gene is TRBV18, the J gene TRBJ1-1; 8 nucleotides line up with TRBD1. With 6 bases clipped from V and 3 bases from J, the junction kept 12 bases outside the gene matches. Germline V CDR1 and CDR2: KGHSH, LQKENI. This CDR3 contains 16 residues. The CDR3: CASSLSYRGEDTEAFF. The CDR3 bases are TGTGCCAGCTCTCTCAGCTACAGGGGGGAGGACACTGAAGCTTTCTTT.

The rearrangement joins TRBV5-6 to TRBJ1-2; tentatively, D is TRBD1 (5 bases). V lost 4 bases, J lost 5 bases, and 9 bases lay in between. The germline V gene encodes CDR1 SGHDT and CDR2 YYEEEE. The CDR3 runs 12 residues. The CDR3 DNA reads TGTGCCAGCAGCGCCGACAGTTATGGCTACACCTTC. Translating it yields CASSADSYGYTF.

The CDR3 bases are TGTGCCAGCAGCCTCGATCTACGGGGCTACACCTTC. It translates to CASSLDLRGYTF. The chain carries TRBV5-6 and TRBJ1-2; D call uncertain. V lost 4 bases, J lost 8 bases, and 12 bases lay in between. This CDR3 contains 12 residues. Germline CDR1 reads SGHDT; CDR2 reads YYEEEE.

The chain employs TRBV29-1 and TRBJ1-1; possibly TRBD1 for D (6 bases). The V and J ends lost 6 bases and 6 bases respectively, with 11 bases between them. Looked up from germline, CDR1 is SQVTM and CDR2 is ANQGSEA. The CDR3 sequence is 11 residues long. CDR3 sequence reads: CSVGGRPEAFF. Written as DNA, the CDR3 is TGCAGCGTAGGGGGTCGGCCTGAAGCTTTCTTT.

V usage is TRBV4-1 and J usage is TRBJ1-1; D gene ambiguous. Germline V lookup: CDR1 MGHRA, CDR2 YSYEKL. V lost 0 bases and J lost 10, with 12 bases in between. This CDR3 contains 13 residues. CDR3 coding DNA: TGCGCCAGCAGCCAAGATTTGGCAGCGGGAGCTTTCTTT. Translated: CASSQDLAAGAFF.

CDR3 sequence reads: CASSLAGADEQYF. The CDR3 DNA follows: TGTGCCAGCAGCTTAGCAGGGGCGGACGAGCAGTACTTC. The V and J genes are TRBV7-9 and TRBJ2-7, with a tentative D call TRBD1 (5 bases). V was cut by 0 bases and J by 5 bases, with 8 bases left in between. Germline lookup yields CDR1 SEHNR and CDR2 FQNEAQ (reference sequence). The CDR3 contains 13 residues.

V is TRBV5-1 and J is TRBJ2-5; D unclear. This CDR3 is 13 amino acids long. Trimming removed 0 bases from V and 1 base from J, with 4 bases in between. Germline V gives CDR1 SGHRS, CDR2 YFSETQ. The CDR3 loop is CASSLGSQETQYF. CDR3 nucleotide sequence: TGCGCCAGCAGCTTGGGCAGCCAAGAGACCCAGTACTTC.

The V call is TRBV7-9, the J call TRBJ2-5; D remains unclear. CDR1 and CDR2 from the germline V gene are SEHNR and FQNEAQ (reference sequence). V lost 5 bases and J lost 5, with 15 bases in between. This CDR3 is 14 amino acids long. This chain's CDR3 is CASSPHLGEETQYF. As DNA, the CDR3 is TGTGCCAGCAGCCCCCACCTCGGTGAGGAGACCCAGTACTTC.